These 2 T cell receptor beta chains came from one sample sequenced in a study of T cells in Graves' hyperthyroidism and ophthalmopathy (dated by TCRdb to about 2019). Libraries were built with multiplex PCR. Sequencing used an Illumina HiSeq 2000. TCR beta CDR3 regions were amplified from RNA transcripts. The TCR CDR3 was subjected to a first round of RT-PCR using the HTBI primer set and the Qiagen OneStep RT-PCR kit. TCRdb took the public reads, trimmed them with fastp at Q25, ran MiXCR for clone calling and kept in-frame beta chains. Rows are unified per CDR3 protein, each entry keeping the most common DNA and genes. Counted in this sample were hundreds of thousands of distinct CDR3 sequences; over 10% of them appeared once. Of the sample, 9.2% falls within the top ten clones. The specimen was blood. The receptors were gathered from a woman aged 18-35 years with Graves' hyperthyroidism.

This clonotype was counted ten times or more. The chain uses TRBV2 and TRBJ1-1; D call uncertain. V was trimmed by 11 bases and J by 5 bases, leaving 15 bases between them. Germline CDR1 and CDR2: SNHLY and FYNNEI. There are 12 residues in the CDR3. For the CDR3, the DNA is TGTGCCTCCATTTTTGGGAGAACTGAAGCTTTCTTT. Translating it yields CASIFGRTEAFF.

This clonotype has at least ten counts. The chain combines TRBV7-3 with TRBJ2-3; 7 bases agree with TRBD1. V lost 2 bases, J lost 2 bases, and 4 bases stayed unmatched. The germline V gene has CDR1 SGHTA and CDR2 FQGTGA. The CDR3 totals 15 residues. CDR3 nucleotides: TGTGCCAGCAGCTTATCGGGACAGTTCACAGATACGCAGTATTTT. This sequence encodes CASSLSGQFTDTQYF.